A selection of T cell receptor beta chains follows, all from one sample in a study of cytomegalovirus exposure and HLA in healthy donors. TCRdb keeps only in-frame clones here, not all; method: immunoSEQ multiplex PCR. The table has around 150,000 clones, 70% to 80% seen once. Sequencing was performed on PBMCs. The source is a male donor in good health and CMV-seronegative. Both conserved end residues are part of each CDR3. D genes are given only for firm matches. Some rows have no size entry. The others give once, few or many, or a class for an expanded clone.

j_call,clone_size,d_call,cdr3_length,v_call,cdr3_aa,cdr3_nt
TRBJ2-7,-,TRBD1,15,TRBV5-1,CASSLGDSESYEQYF,TGCGCCAGCAGCTTGGGGGACAGCGAATCCTACGAGCAGTACTTC
TRBJ1-5,-,-,14,TRBV19,CASSMGRHNQPQHF,TGTGCCAGTAGTATGGGCAGACACAATCAGCCCCAGCATTTT
TRBJ1-1,-,-,14,TRBV11-2,CASSLSGSNTEAFF,TGTGCCAGCAGCTTATCGGGGAGTAACACTGAAGCTTTCTTT
TRBJ1-1,-,-,13,TRBV29-1,CSVEIQGGTEAFF,TGCAGCGTTGAAATTCAGGGAGGAACTGAAGCTTTCTTT
TRBJ1-1,-,-,13,TRBV30,CAWSVLQAPVAFF,TGTGCCTGGAGTGTACTACAGGCCCCCGTGGCTTTCTTT
TRBJ1-1,-,TRBD1,15,TRBV7-8,CASSWTGGERTEAFF,TGTGCCAGCAGCTGGACAGGGGGGGAACGCACTGAAGCTTTCTTT
TRBJ2-1,-,TRBD1,13,TRBV29-1,CSVSGTGLNEQFF,TGCAGCGTATCCGGGACAGGGTTGAATGAGCAGTTCTTC
TRBJ2-4,-,TRBD2,17,TRBV4-3,CASSQHISGGVANIQYF,TGCGCCAGCAGCCAACACATTAGCGGGGGGGTTGCAAACATTCAGTACTTC
TRBJ1-1,-,TRBD1,16,TRBV6-5,CASSYSVYRTGDSAFF,TGTGCCAGCAGTTACTCGGTGTATAGGACAGGGGATTCGGCTTTCTTT
TRBJ2-1,-,-,15,TRBV7-9,CASSPAVGGAEEQFF,TGTGCCAGCAGCCCAGCTGTAGGAGGGGCAGAAGAGCAGTTCTTC
TRBJ2-1,-,TRBD2,15,TRBV11-1,CASRSGTSGSNEQFF,TGTGCCAGCAGGTCCGGGACTAGCGGGAGTAATGAGCAGTTCTTC
TRBJ1-3,once,-,16,TRBV5-5,CASSSTELSGGNTIYF,TGTGCCAGCAGCTCTACGGAGCTTTCAGGGGGAAACACCATATATTTT
TRBJ2-1,-,-,14,TRBV5-1,CASSPNPAGSEQFF,TGCGCCAGCAGCCCGAACCCCGCGGGTAGTGAGCAGTTCTTC
TRBJ2-5,-,-,16,TRBV9,CASSVASGTRQETQYF,TGTGCCAGCAGCGTAGCTAGTGGGACAAGACAAGAGACCCAGTACTTC
TRBJ2-5,-,TRBD2,17,TRBV19,CASSIGGGASGEETQYF,TGTGCCAGTAGTATAGGGGGTGGGGCTAGCGGGGAAGAGACCCAGTACTTC
TRBJ2-2,-,TRBD1,14,TRBV6-6,CASSYEGAGGELFF,TGTGCCAGCAGTTACGAGGGGGCTGGCGGGGAGCTGTTTTTT
TRBJ2-2,-,TRBD1,15,TRBV2,CASRGTGGASGELFF,TGTGCCAGCAGGGGGACAGGGGGCGCGTCCGGGGAGCTGTTTTTT
TRBJ2-1,-,TRBD2,16,TRBV2,CASSEGDAGGINEQFF,TGTGCCAGCAGTGAAGGTGATGCGGGAGGGATCAATGAGCAGTTCTTC
TRBJ1-2,-,TRBD1,16,TRBV5-1,CASSRTGQGAGYGYTF,TGCGCCAGCAGCAGGACGGGACAGGGGGCTGGCTATGGCTACACCTTC
TRBJ2-3,-,-,15,TRBV9,CASSVAGATTDTQYF,TGTGCCAGCAGCGTAGCTGGGGCCACCACAGATACGCAGTATTTT
TRBJ2-1,few,TRBD2,17,TRBV7-6,CASSLPPSSGAPNEQFF,TGTGCCAGCAGCTTACCCCCCTCTAGCGGGGCCCCAAATGAGCAGTTCTTC
TRBJ2-7,-,TRBD2,19,TRBV10-3,CAISEYQGLAGVGDGEQYF,TGTGCCATCAGTGAGTATCAGGGACTAGCGGGAGTCGGGGATGGCGAGCAGTACTTC
TRBJ2-2,once,-,13,TRBV2,CASSQGGTGELFF,TGTGCCAGCAGCCAAGGGGGAACCGGGGAGCTGTTTTTT
TRBJ2-2,-,-,15,TRBV5-1,CASSLGQGYTGELFF,TGCGCCAGCAGCTTGGGTCAGGGGTACACCGGGGAGCTGTTTTTT
TRBJ1-4,-,-,13,TRBV11-2,CASSLRTDEKLFF,TGTGCCAGCAGCTTAAGGACAGACGAAAAACTGTTTTTT
TRBJ2-1,few,-,14,TRBV9,CASSVGGLYNEQFF,TGTGCCAGCAGCGTAGGGGGGCTCTACAATGAGCAGTTCTTC
TRBJ2-7,-,TRBD2,15,TRBV6-1,CASSDGGGATYEQYF,TGTGCCAGCAGTGACGGGGGGGGCGCCACCTACGAGCAGTACTTC
TRBJ2-2,-,-,15,TRBV28,CASSRARGRTGELFF,TGTGCCAGCAGTCGTGCCAGGGGTCGGACCGGGGAGCTGTTTTTT
TRBJ2-7,-,-,13,TRBV6-5,CASSPFSSYEQYF,TGTGCCAGCAGTCCCTTCAGCTCCTACGAGCAGTACTTC
TRBJ2-7,-,TRBD1,14,TRBV6-5,CASSALTGGAEQYF,TGTGCCAGCAGTGCCTTAACAGGGGGCGCCGAGCAGTACTTC
TRBJ2-5,-,TRBD1,15,TRBV29-1,CSVESRGRGSETQYF,TGCAGCGTTGAAAGCCGCGGCAGGGGGTCGGAGACCCAGTACTTC
TRBJ1-1,few,TRBD1,14,TRBV4-1,CASSPTGFGTEAFF,TGCGCCAGCAGTCCGACAGGGTTTGGCACTGAAGCTTTCTTT
TRBJ2-7,once,TRBD1,14,TRBV6-1,CASSVSTGGYEQYF,TGTGCCAGCAGTGTCTCGACAGGGGGCTACGAGCAGTACTTC
TRBJ2-7,-,TRBD2,15,TRBV5-1,CASSLLAGSSYEQYF,TGCGCCAGCAGCCTACTAGCGGGAAGCTCCTACGAGCAGTACTTC
TRBJ1-4,-,TRBD1,16,TRBV13,CASSLDPPGQGGKLFF,TGTGCCAGCAGCTTAGACCCGCCGGGACAGGGAGGAAAACTGTTTTTT
TRBJ2-3,-,TRBD1,18,TRBV11-1,CASSLTLDRRLSENTQYF,TGTGCCAGCAGCTTAACCCTGGACAGGCGACTTTCGGAGAATACGCAGTATTTT
TRBJ1-2,-,-,14,TRBV7-2,CASTLDGANYGYTF,TGTGCCAGCACCTTAGACGGTGCTAACTATGGCTACACCTTC
TRBJ2-7,-,-,15,TRBV11-1,CASSSDNSVLYEQYF,TGTGCCAGCAGCTCGGACAATTCAGTACTTTACGAGCAGTACTTC
TRBJ2-4,-,TRBD1,14,TRBV19,CASGTGLAKNIQYF,TGTGCCAGTGGGACAGGGCTAGCCAAAAACATTCAGTACTTC
TRBJ2-7,-,-,13,TRBV6-5,CASSTRGSYEQYF,TGTGCCAGCAGTACCCGGGGATCCTACGAGCAGTACTTC
TRBJ1-2,-,TRBD1,14,TRBV7-2,CASRITGGSRGYTF,TGTGCCAGCAGAATAACAGGGGGCAGTCGGGGCTACACCTTC
TRBJ1-1,-,-,13,TRBV11-1,CASSFRQSTEAFF,TGTGCCAGCAGCTTCAGGCAGTCCACTGAGGCTTTCTTT
TRBJ1-1,once,TRBD1,13,TRBV30,CAWRRQGGTEAFF,TGTGCCTGGAGAAGACAGGGGGGCACTGAAGCTTTCTTT
TRBJ2-7,few,-,14,TRBV5-1,CASSPGGTPYEQYF,TGCGCCAGCAGCCCCGGAGGGACTCCCTACGAGCAGTACTTC
TRBJ1-1,-,-,13,TRBV9,CASSVDGNTEAFF,TGTGCCAGCAGCGTAGACGGGAACACTGAAGCTTTCTTT
TRBJ2-7,-,-,11,TRBV19,CASSTYYEQYF,TGTGCCAGTAGTACTTACTACGAGCAGTACTTC
TRBJ2-1,-,-,13,TRBV6-4,CASSEEGSNEQFF,TGTGCCAGCAGTGAGGAGGGTTCAAATGAGCAGTTCTTC
TRBJ1-2,-,-,12,TRBV19,CASTTENYGYTF,TGTGCCAGTACCACAGAAAACTATGGCTACACCTTC
TRBJ2-7,-,-,14,TRBV27,CASSFTGPTYEQYF,TGTGCCAGCAGTTTTACAGGGCCTACCTACGAGCAGTACTTC